The 10 T cell receptor beta chains below come from one sample, sequenced in a study of PD-1 blockade in classical Hodgkin lymphoma. With no exception, relapse followed autologous stem cell transplantation in all patients, and brentuximab vedotin exposure varied. Sequenced by immunoSEQ multiplex PCR; TCRdb stores in-frame clones only, minus some. This table holds some 64,000 clones, around 88% found once. The sequenced sample was peripheral blood mononuclear cells (PBMCs), obtained at baseline. The receptors shown here come from a human donor with classical Hodgkin lymphoma.

V usage is TRBV19 and J usage is TRBJ2-3; D is ambiguous. CDR1 is LNHDA and CDR2 is SQIVND in the germline V gene (reference sequence). V gave up 4 bases and J gave up 0 bases, with 11 bases separating them. The CDR3 sequence is 15 residues long. For the CDR3, the DNA is TGTGCCAGTAGTAACCTGGATGACAGCACAGATACGCAGTATTTT. It is translated as CASSNLDDSTDTQYF.

The gene calls are TRBV6-5 and TRBJ1-2, with D unresolved. V was shortened by 5 bases and J by 4 bases, with 14 bases between the two germline ends. The germline V gene has CDR1 MNHEY and CDR2 SVGAGI. The CDR3 contains 14 residues. This CDR3 reads CASSDPGEIYGYTF. As DNA, the CDR3 is TGTGCCAGCAGTGACCCCGGGGAGATCTATGGCTACACCTTC.

The chain combines TRBV6-5 with TRBJ2-7, with unresolved D. V was clipped by 2 bases and J by 3 bases, with 11 bases between them. CDR3 length: 14 residues. CDR1 and CDR2 from the germline V gene are MNHEY and SVGAGI. For the CDR3, the DNA is TGTGCCAGCAGTTACAACTCGGATTTCTACGAGCAGTACTTC. It codes for CASSYNSDFYEQYF.

As to this clone: This CDR3 is also generated by other DNA sequences in the sample. J is TRBJ1-6 and V is TRBV10-3, with 7 bases fitting TRBD1. The CDR3 covers 16 residues. The V gene end was trimmed by 6 bases and the J gene end by 8 bases; junction bases not matched to a gene: 13. Germline assignment: CDR1 ENHRY and CDR2 SYGVKD. Here the CDR3 reads CAISLRDSLRDSPLHF. The DNA for the CDR3 is TGTGCCATCAGCTTGAGGGACAGCCTGAGGGATTCACCCCTCCACTTT.

The CDR3 is CASSLVAPRTNYGYTF. CDR3 in DNA: TGTGCCAGCAGCTTGGTGGCCCCCCGTACTAACTATGGCTACACCTTC. This chain uses TRBV5-8 with TRBJ1-2; D gene unclear. V gave up 0 bases and J gave up 0 bases, with 12 bases separating them. The CDR3 covers 16 residues. Germline assignment: CDR1 SGHTS and CDR2 YDEGEE.

This chain uses TRBV2 with TRBJ2-1; TRBD2 is a possible D gene (6 bases). Germline CDR1 SNHLY, CDR2 FYNNEI. This CDR3 is built from 12 residues. Between the trimmed V and J ends, which lost 7 bases and 10 bases, there was a span of 14 bases. The DNA for the CDR3 is TGTGCCAGCATGGATGGGGCGGGGGAGCAGTTCTTC. It yields the protein CASMDGAGEQFF.

This clone was detected a few times. This rearrangement joins TRBV30 to TRBJ1-2; possibly TRBD1 for D (5 bases). The V end lost 3 bases, the J end lost 5 bases, and 13 bases lay between the germline ends. CDR3 size: 13 residues. The germline gives CDR1 GTSNPN, CDR2 SVGIG (reference sequence). The CDR3 DNA reads as TGTGCCTGGAGCGAGGGGATCCAATATGGCTACACCTTC. As protein: CAWSEGIQYGYTF.

V gene TRBV21-1 combines with J gene TRBJ2-4. TRBV21-1 is reported as a pseudogene. This CDR3 spans 13 amino acids. The CDR3 is CAWGGGQVQVQYF. CDR3 in DNA: TGTGCCTGGGGGGGTGGACAGGTTCAAGTTCAGTACTTC.

The rearrangement links TRBV7-2 to TRBJ2-5, with D unclear. The germline V gene has CDR1 SGHTA and CDR2 FQGNSA. The CDR3 is 12 residues long. Trimming took 2 bases from V and 4 from J, leaving 5 bases between them. In DNA form, the CDR3 reads TGTGCCAGCAGCTTATACCTAGAGACCCAGTACTTC. Translating it yields CASSLYLETQYF.

This clone is a singleton in its sample. This rearrangement joins TRBV27 to TRBJ1-4; 7 positions match TRBD1. Germline lookup yields CDR1 MNHEY and CDR2 SMNVEV (reference sequence). The length of the CDR3 is 14 residues. V was clipped by 3 bases and J by 5 bases; unmatched bases: 3. The CDR3, as DNA: TGTGCCAGCAGTTTCGAACAGGGGAATGAAAAACTGTTTTTT. Residues: CASSFEQGNEKLFF.